The present TCR beta chain was sequenced within a study of blood T cell repertoires in COVID-19 (TCRdb year 2020). About the full investigation: Samples covering the acute and convalescent phases of COVID-19 were provided by collaborators in the United States, Italy and Spain. The material from the prospective study consisted of cDNA or gDNA derived from T cells, B-cell-depleted T cells, or PBMCs. Deeply sampled blood TCRbeta repertoires from subjects exposed to, actively infected with, or recovered from COVID-19 were included in the dataset. A freely available public database, intended as a resource for researchers studying the immune response to SARS-CoV-2, is where the repertoires were released. Samples were obtained from the ongoing ImmuneRACE study (first 160 participants) and from 1,000 to 1,500 subjects provided by 6 global collaborators. A de-identified subject ID, COVID-19 status, age in years and sex were almost always included in the sample metadata. HLA class I and class II types, where available, came from metadata supplied by the sample provider rather than from assay-based typing. The investigation overall reported the following: How much clinical and demographic metadata was included differed by source and by participant, and the metadata was provided uncurated.

Details on this clone: Its antigen is currently not known. No clone much larger than this one lies a single base away; base qualities are absent. This same CDR3 is encoded by further DNA sequences in the sample.

TCRbeta CDR3 regions were amplified from genomic DNA using the immunoSEQ Assay, a bias-controlled multiplex PCR. Turning to the authors' computational methods: Nucleated cell counts per sample were estimated from amplification of reference gene primers within the assay. Sequence reads were collapsed and filtered to measure the absolute abundance of every unique TCRbeta CDR3 rearrangement. For each sample, productive Simpson clonality was calculated by taking the square root of Simpson's diversity index across productive rearrangements. TCRdb took over this immuneACCESS table, retaining in-frame rearrangements with V and J assigned. Such tables are incomplete; in checked studies, under half of the missing clones stem from an unresolved V gene, and the remainder is unexplained. Clone size and V and J calls were adopted from that table, with D and trimming inferred from the DNA. This sample lists 350,000 or so clones; almost 90% were detected once. The top ten hold approximately 6.2% of the sample.

The junction shows trimming of 0 bases on V and 3 bases on J, plus 9 bases between the germline ends. From its cysteine to its phenylalanine, the CDR3 spans 14 amino acids. The kept DNA is CDR3 alone, 42 bases in frame from the first base. CDR1 LGHNA and CDR2 YSLEER were looked up in the germline V gene. Whole blood was collected in K2EDTA tubes by collaborating institutions according to the institutions' own protocols. For TCRbeta analysis, collaborators shipped samples in one of three forms: frozen whole blood, isolated PBMCs, or DNA extracted from either of those sample types. The clonotype comes from a man younger than 35 with active or convalescent COVID-19. Specimen: peripheral blood. This chain is built from TRBV4-3 and TRBJ2-7, with TRBD1 as a weak D call on 5 bases. This receptor carries the CDR3 CASSQDRQGYEQYF. The sequenced DNA: TGCGCCAGCAGCCAAGATAGGCAGGGCTACGAGCAGTACTTC.